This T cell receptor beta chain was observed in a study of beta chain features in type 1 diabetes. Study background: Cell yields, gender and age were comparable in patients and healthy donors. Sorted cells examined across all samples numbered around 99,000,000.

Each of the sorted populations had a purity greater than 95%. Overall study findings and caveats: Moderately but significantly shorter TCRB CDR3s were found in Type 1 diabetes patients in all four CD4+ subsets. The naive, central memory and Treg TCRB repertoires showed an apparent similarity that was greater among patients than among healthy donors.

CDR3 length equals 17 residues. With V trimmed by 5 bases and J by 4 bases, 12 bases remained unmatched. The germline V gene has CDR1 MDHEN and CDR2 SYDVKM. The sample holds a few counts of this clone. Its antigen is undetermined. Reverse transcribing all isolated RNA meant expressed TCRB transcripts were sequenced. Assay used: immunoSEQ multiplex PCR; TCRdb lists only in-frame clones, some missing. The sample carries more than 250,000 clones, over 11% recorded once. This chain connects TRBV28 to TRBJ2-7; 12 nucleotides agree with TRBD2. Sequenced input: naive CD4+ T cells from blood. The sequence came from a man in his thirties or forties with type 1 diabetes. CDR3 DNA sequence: TGTGCCAGCAGTGGCGGACTAGCGGGGTCGCGTCTTTACGAGCAGTACTTC. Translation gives CASSGGLAGSRLYEQYF.